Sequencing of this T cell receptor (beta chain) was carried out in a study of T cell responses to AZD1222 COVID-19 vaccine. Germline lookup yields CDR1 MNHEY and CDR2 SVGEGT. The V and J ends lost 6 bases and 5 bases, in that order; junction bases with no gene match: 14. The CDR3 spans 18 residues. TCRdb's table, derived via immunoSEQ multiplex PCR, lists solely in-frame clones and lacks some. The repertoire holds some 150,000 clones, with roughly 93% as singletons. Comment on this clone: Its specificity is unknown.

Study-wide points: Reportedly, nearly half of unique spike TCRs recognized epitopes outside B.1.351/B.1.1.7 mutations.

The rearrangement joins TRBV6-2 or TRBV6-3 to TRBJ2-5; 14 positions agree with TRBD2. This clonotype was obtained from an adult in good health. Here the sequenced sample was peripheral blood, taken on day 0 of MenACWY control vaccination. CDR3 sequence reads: CASSPGLAGDLVWETQYF. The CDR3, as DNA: TGTGCCAGCAGCCCGGGACTAGCGGGAGATTTAGTATGGGAGACCCAGTACTTC.